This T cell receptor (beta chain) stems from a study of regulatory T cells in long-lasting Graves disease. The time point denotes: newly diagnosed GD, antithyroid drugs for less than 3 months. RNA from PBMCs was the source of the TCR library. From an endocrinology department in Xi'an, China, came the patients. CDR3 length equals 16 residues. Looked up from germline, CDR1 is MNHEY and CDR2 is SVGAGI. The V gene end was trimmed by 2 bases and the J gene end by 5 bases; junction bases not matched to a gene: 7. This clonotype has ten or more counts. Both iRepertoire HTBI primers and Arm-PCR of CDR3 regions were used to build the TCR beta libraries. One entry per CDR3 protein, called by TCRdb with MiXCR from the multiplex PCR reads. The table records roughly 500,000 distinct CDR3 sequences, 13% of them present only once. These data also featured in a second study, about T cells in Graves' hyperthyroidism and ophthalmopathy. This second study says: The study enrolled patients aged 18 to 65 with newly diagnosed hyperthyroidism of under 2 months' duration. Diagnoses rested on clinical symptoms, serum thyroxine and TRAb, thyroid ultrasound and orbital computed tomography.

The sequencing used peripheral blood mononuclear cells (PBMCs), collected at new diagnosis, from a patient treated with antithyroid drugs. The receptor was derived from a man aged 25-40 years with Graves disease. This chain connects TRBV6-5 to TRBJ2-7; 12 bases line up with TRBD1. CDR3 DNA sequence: TGTGCCAGCAGTTACGGGACAGGGGGCAACGGCGACGAGCAGTACTTC. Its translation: CASSYGTGGNGDEQYF.